The entry below describes one T cell receptor beta chain. The antigen is not known. This CDR3 comprises 15 residues. CDR1 MDHEN and CDR2 SYDVKM come from the germline V gene. V was trimmed by 3 bases and J by 3 bases, leaving 15 bases between them. The sample belongs to a study of cytomegalovirus exposure and HLA in healthy donors. Primers: 60 Vbeta forward and 13 Jbeta reverse. Libraries were prepared by immunoSEQ multiplex PCR; TCRdb keeps only in-frame clonotypes and omits some of them. This sample yields about 250,000 clones, of which roughly two thirds are seen a single time; around 2% belongs to the top ten. Donors were nominally healthy when sampled, though unrecorded immune exposures were likely. Findings of the study overall: From TCR beta sequences, most subjects' HLA-A and HLA-B alleles were reportedly predicted accurately. Trimming of TCR beta V- and J-genes showed a link, identified in a later analysis, to a missense DCLRE1C variant. Previously analyzed data showed that most TCR beta V segments were productive at a frequency of about 87% or about 30%.

This TCR derives from a female donor in good health and CMV-seronegative. Sequencing was carried out using PBMCs. The rearrangement uses TRBV28 and TRBJ2-7; possibly TRBD1 for D (5 bases). The CDR3 DNA reads TGTGCCAGCAGTTTGGAGTCCTCGCAGGGCTACGAGCAGTACTTC. Translation gives CASSLESSQGYEQYF. The whole variable domain, filled in from reference TRBV28 and TRBJ2-7, reads DVKVTQSSRYLVKRTGEKVFLECVQDMDHENMFWYRQDPGLGLRLIYFSYDVKMKEKGDIPEGYSVSREKKERFSLILESASTNQTSMYLCASSLESSQGYEQYFGPGTRLTVT.